These 13 T cell receptor beta chains share one sample of origin, sequenced in a study of response to subunit inactivated influenza vaccine. TCRdb fed the RT-PCR reads into MiXCR, producing one record per CDR3 protein. The table includes 500,000 or so distinct CDR3 sequences, 16% detected once. Sequencing used CD4+ T cells sorted from PBMCs, obtained roughly 24 months after vaccination. The receptors were sampled from a man aged 50 to 69 who received an inactivated influenza vaccine.

This clonotype turned up a few times. This rearrangement joins TRBV6-2 or TRBV6-3 to TRBJ2-7, with D perhaps matching TRBD2 (5 bases). The V and J ends lost 7 bases and 2 bases respectively, with 12 bases between them. CDR1 MNHEY and CDR2 SVGEGT come from the germline V gene. This CDR3 is 13 amino acids long. CDR3 DNA sequence: TGTGCCAGCACGGACTTACCAACCTACGAGCAGTACTTC. Protein sequence: CASTDLPTYEQYF.

The table lists this clonotype with a few counts. V is TRBV3-1 and J is TRBJ1-4; D unresolved. The germline V gene encodes CDR1 LGHDT and CDR2 YNNKEL (reference sequence). V was pared by 4 bases and J by 5 bases, with 5 bases between. This CDR3 has 12 residues. The CDR3 protein is CASSPSNEKLFF. The CDR3 nucleotides read TGTGCCAGCAGCCCCTCCAATGAAAAACTGTTTTTT. Looking up the rest from reference TRBV3-1 and TRBJ1-4 gives the full variable domain: DTAVSQTPKYLVTQMGNDKSIKCEQNLGHDTMYWYKQDSKKFLKIMFSYNNKELIINETVPNRFSPKSPDKAHLNLHINSLELGDSAVYFCASSPSNEKLFFGSGTQLSVL.

This chain joins TRBV12-3 or TRBV12-4 and TRBJ2-7; D is unresolved. The CDR3 has 14 residues. The V and J ends lost 6 bases and 1 base respectively, with 13 bases between them. This CDR3 reads CASRRLSTSYEQYF. DNA of the CDR3: TGTGCCAGCAGGCGGCTGTCGACTTCCTACGAGCAGTACTTC.

The chain recombines TRBV5-4 with TRBJ2-3; 8 bases line up with TRBD1. After removal of 3 bases from V and 4 bases from J, the junction contained 4 bases not matched to a gene. From germline, CDR1 is SGHNT and CDR2 YYREEE (reference sequence). The CDR3 covers 14 residues. The CDR3 DNA reads TGTGCCAGCAGCTCCTGGACAGGGTCAGATACGCAGTATTTT. The encoded protein is CASSSWTGSDTQYF.

This clonotype was recorded only once. A much larger clone differs by one base, so this may be a read error. The V call is TRBV28, the J call TRBJ2-2, with 9 positions matching TRBD1. CDR1 and CDR2 (germline): MDHEN, SYDVKM. The CDR3 extends over 16 amino acids. V lost 7 bases, J lost 3 bases, and 9 bases stayed unmatched. The CDR3 nucleotides are TGTGCCAGCAATTCTTTGTGGACAGGGGACACCGGGGAGCTGTTTTTT. Residues: CASNSLWTGDTGELFF.

The table lists this clonotype with a few counts. The chain employs TRBV20-1 and TRBJ2-5, with TRBD2 matching 12 bases. The CDR3 consists of 16 residues. Germline-derived CDR1 and CDR2 are DFQATT and SNEGSKA (reference sequence). V shed 6 bases, J shed 2 bases, and the junction held 10 bases outside the gene matches. The CDR3 coding sequence is TGCAGTGCAAACCCGACTAGCGGGAGTGAGCAAGAGACCCAGTACTTC. The encoded protein is CSANPTSGSEQETQYF.

This clonotype occurred a few times. The genes are TRBV20-1 and TRBJ2-7, with a tentative D call TRBD1 (6 bases). Germline V lookup: CDR1 DFQATT, CDR2 SNEGSKA (reference sequence). Trimming shortened V by 4 bases and J by 3 bases, and 19 bases separated the two germline ends. CDR3 length: 15 residues. The chain's CDR3 is CSANSPRDTRYEQYF. Written as DNA, the CDR3 is TGCAGTGCTAACTCTCCCCGGGACACCCGCTACGAGCAGTACTTC.

The sample holds a few counts of this clonotype. This chain joins TRBV5-1 and TRBJ2-1; 13 bases map to TRBD2. The CDR3 runs to 15 residues. The germline CDR1 and CDR2 sequences are SGHRS and YFSETQ. The V and J ends lost 2 bases and 9 bases, in that order; junction bases with no gene match: 5. The CDR3 coding sequence is TGCGCCAGCAGCTTCCGGACTAGCGGGAGTTTTGAGCAGTTCTTC. Its translation: CASSFRTSGSFEQFF. Based on the CDR3 plus reference TRBV5-1 and TRBJ2-1, the full variable domain is KAGVTQTPRYLIKTRGQQVTLSCSPISGHRSVSWYQQTPGQGLQFLFEYFSETQRNKGNFPGRFSGRQFSNSRSEMNVSTLELGDSALYLCASSFRTSGSFEQFFGPGTRLTVL.

The chain uses TRBV24-1 and TRBJ2-3; D gene unclear. V was cut by 4 bases and J by 7 bases, with 5 bases left in between. Germline V CDR1 and CDR2: KGHDR, SFDVKD. The CDR3 consists of 11 residues. The CDR3 reads CATSDSYTQYF. CDR3 in DNA: TGTGCCACCAGTGACAGCTATACGCAGTATTTT.

The chain recombines TRBV3-1 with TRBJ2-4; D gene ambiguous. The CDR3 has 13 amino acids. Germline V gene sequence: CDR1 LGHDT, CDR2 YNNKEL (reference sequence). V gave up 3 bases and J gave up 6 bases, with 9 bases separating them. DNA of the CDR3: TGTGCCAGCAGCCACCGGTCCCCAAACATTCAGTACTTC. Translated, it gives CASSHRSPNIQYF.

The V call is TRBV11-1, the J call TRBJ1-1; 7 bases match TRBD1. Per germline, CDR1 SGHAT and CDR2 FQDESV (reference sequence). This CDR3 region has 14 residues. V lost 5 bases and J lost 7; bases outside the gene matches: 10. In DNA, the CDR3 is TGTGCCAGCAGCGATGGATCCGGGACAGTTGAAGCTTTCTTT. Protein sequence: CASSDGSGTVEAFF.

This clonotype was observed a handful of times. The chain couples TRBV9 to TRBJ2-2; a possible D gene is TRBD1 (5 bases). Per germline, CDR1 SGDLS and CDR2 YYNGEE. V dropped 1 base and J dropped 4 bases, with 11 bases sitting between them. The CDR3 has 15 amino acids. CDR3 sequence reads: CASSVQGSATGELFF. The CDR3 DNA reads TGTGCCAGCAGCGTACAGGGATCGGCCACCGGGGAGCTGTTTTTT.

The CDR3 DNA reads as TGTGCCAGCAGCCGACCCCGGACGACTAACGAGCAGTACTTC. This gives the protein CASSRPRTTNEQYF. The gene calls are TRBV14 and TRBJ2-7; TRBD2 might be the D (5 bases). Looked up from germline, CDR1 is SGHDN and CDR2 is FVKESK. The CDR3 covers 14 residues. Trimming removed 4 bases from V and 5 bases from J, with 15 bases in between.